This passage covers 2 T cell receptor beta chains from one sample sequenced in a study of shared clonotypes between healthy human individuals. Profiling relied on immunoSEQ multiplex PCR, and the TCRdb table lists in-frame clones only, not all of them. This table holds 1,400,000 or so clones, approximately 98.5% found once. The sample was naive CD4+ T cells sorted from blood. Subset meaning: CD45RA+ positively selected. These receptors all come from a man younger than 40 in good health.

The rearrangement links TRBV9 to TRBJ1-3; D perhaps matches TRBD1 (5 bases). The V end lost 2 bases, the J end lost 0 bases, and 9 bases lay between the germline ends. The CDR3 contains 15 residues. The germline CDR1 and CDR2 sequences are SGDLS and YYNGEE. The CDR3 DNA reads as TGTGCCAGCAGCGTCAAGGGACTCTCTGGAAACACCATATATTTT. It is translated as CASSVKGLSGNTIYF. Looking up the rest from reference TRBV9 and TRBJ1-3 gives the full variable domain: DSGVTQTPKHLITATGQRVTLRCSPRSGDLSVYWYQQSLDQGLQFLIQYYNGEERAKGNILERFSAQQFPDLHSELNLSSLELGDSALYFCASSVKGLSGNTIYFGEGSWLTVV.

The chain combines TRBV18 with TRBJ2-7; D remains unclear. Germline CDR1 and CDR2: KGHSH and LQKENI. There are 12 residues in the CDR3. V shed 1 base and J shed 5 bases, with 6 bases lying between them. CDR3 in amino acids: CASSPRSHEQYF. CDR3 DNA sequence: TGTGCCAGCTCACCACGGTCCCACGAGCAGTACTTC.